One and the same sample provided the 20 T cell receptor beta chains below, sequenced in a study of neoadjuvant nivolumab and ipilimumab in lung cancer. The method was immunoSEQ multiplex PCR; TCRdb's version includes in-frame clones alone and lacks a portion of them. The profile shows some 13,000 clones, roughly 70% of them singletons. The source was peripheral blood, collected after neoadjuvant nivolumab, alone or with ipilimumab, at or shortly before surgery. These receptors originate from an adult with non-small cell lung cancer.

This chain connects TRBV2 to TRBJ2-3; no clear D gene. The V and J ends lost 6 bases and 3 bases respectively, with 10 bases between them. Germline lookup yields CDR1 SNHLY and CDR2 FYNNEI. This CDR3 is built from 13 residues. The CDR3 nucleotides read TGTGCCAGCAGACTCGTACTGACAGATACGCAGTATTTT. Translation: CASRLVLTDTQYF.

This chain uses TRBV5-5 with TRBJ2-7; no reliable D call. Germline values: CDR1 SGHKS, CDR2 YYEKEE (reference sequence). Between the trimmed V and J ends, which lost 4 bases and 2 bases, there was a span of 13 bases. The CDR3 is made up of 14 amino acids. DNA for the CDR3: TGTGCCAGCAGCCCGGCCCCACTTACCTACGAGCAGTACTTC. It is translated as CASSPAPLTYEQYF. Full variable domain (outside the CDR3, taken from reference TRBV5-5 and TRBJ2-7): DAGVTQSPTHLIKTRGQQVTLRCSPISGHKSVSWYQQVLGQGPQFIFQYYEKEERGRGNFPDRFSARQFPNYSSELNVNALLLGDSALYLCASSPAPLTYEQYFGPGTRLTVT.

This chain joins TRBV5-6 and TRBJ2-7; no firm D call. Germline V gene lookup returns CDR1 SGHDT and CDR2 YYEEEE. The CDR3 length is 14 residues. Trimming took 2 bases from V and 0 from J, leaving 9 bases between them. CDR3 loop: CASSFGSSSYEQYF. CDR3 in DNA: TGTGCCAGCAGCTTCGGCAGCAGCTCCTACGAGCAGTACTTC.

The genes are TRBV7-2 and TRBJ2-3, with TRBD2 as a possible D gene (6 bases). Germline lookup yields CDR1 SGHTA and CDR2 FQGNSA. This CDR3 comprises 13 residues. V gave up 3 bases and J gave up 4 bases, with 8 bases separating them. This chain's CDR3 is CASSLEGADTQYF. The CDR3 DNA sequence: TGTGCCAGCAGCTTGGAGGGTGCAGATACGCAGTATTTT.

This rearrangement joins TRBV9 to TRBJ2-5; tentative D call: TRBD2 (5 bases). Germline loops: CDR1 SGDLS, CDR2 YYNGEE. The V and J ends lost 6 bases and 0 bases respectively, with 15 bases between them. The CDR3 sequence is 15 residues long. The CDR3 region is CASTVGAGNQETQYF. The CDR3 DNA reads TGTGCCAGCACCGTCGGTGCCGGGAACCAAGAGACCCAGTACTTC.

V is TRBV5-1 and J is TRBJ2-7, with 9 bases aligning to TRBD2. The trim removed 0 bases at V and 7 bases at J, leaving 5 bases unmatched. The germline gives CDR1 SGHRS, CDR2 YFSETQ. The CDR3 spans 14 residues. CDR3 protein: CASSLGLAVGEQYF. The CDR3 DNA reads as TGCGCCAGCAGCTTGGGACTAGCGGTCGGGGAGCAGTACTTC.

This clone was picked up many times. The rearrangement joins TRBV6-1 to TRBJ2-6; D uncertain. The CDR3 runs 15 residues. Germline values: CDR1 MNHNS, CDR2 SASEGT. V shed 1 base and J shed 1 base, with 5 bases lying between them. The CDR3 bases are TGTGCCAGCAGTGAAGACCCTTCTGGGGCCAACGTCCTGACTTTC. This encodes CASSEDPSGANVLTF.

In this sample, this clone turned up a few times. The gene calls are TRBV11-3 and TRBJ2-5, with D perhaps matching TRBD1 (5 bases). CDR1 and CDR2 from the germline V gene are SGHNT and YENEEA. This CDR3 has 15 amino acids. V was cut by 1 base and J by 4 bases, with 13 bases left in between. CDR3 in amino acids: CASSLVFAGLETQYF. The CDR3 coding sequence is TGTGCCAGCAGCTTAGTCTTTGCAGGGCTAGAGACCCAGTACTTC.

This clone came up a few times. Here the CDR3 DNA reads TGTGCCAGCAGACCGGGGACAGTGGGAAACACCATATATTTT. This codes for CASRPGTVGNTIYF. V is TRBV6-5 and J is TRBJ1-3; 7 bases align to TRBD1. CDR1 is MNHEY and CDR2 is SVGAGI in the germline V gene. The CDR3 totals 14 residues. V shed 6 bases, J shed 4 bases, and the junction held 6 bases outside the gene matches.

Written as DNA, the CDR3 is TGTGCCAGCAGCTTCCGGGGGGCAGGCGAGCAGTACTTC. Protein: CASSFRGAGEQYF. The chain is built from TRBV5-4 and TRBJ2-7, with TRBD2 as a possible D gene (7 bases). This CDR3 comprises 13 residues. Germline V lookup: CDR1 SGHNT, CDR2 YYREEE (reference sequence). Trimming left V 2 bases short and J 6 bases short, with 12 bases between.

The chain joins TRBV5-1 to TRBJ1-3; 7 nucleotides line up with TRBD1. Germline trimming cut 4 bases from V and 3 bases from J; bases unmatched to any gene: 13. This CDR3 has 17 residues. Germline values: CDR1 SGHRS, CDR2 YFSETQ. The CDR3 reads CASSQSIPTGFGNTIYF. The CDR3 nucleotides read TGCGCCAGCAGCCAATCCATACCGACAGGGTTTGGAAACACCATATATTTT.

V usage is TRBV5-1 and J usage is TRBJ1-4; 8 bases are shared with TRBD1. This CDR3 contains 15 residues. V was pared by 3 bases and J by 8 bases, with 9 bases of the junction left unmatched. Germline V lookup: CDR1 SGHRS, CDR2 YFSETQ. The CDR3 nucleotides are TGCGCCAGCAGCTCCCTGACAGGGGTGCAGGAAAAACTGTTTTTT. Its translation is CASSSLTGVQEKLFF. The variable domain in full, completed from reference TRBV5-1 and TRBJ1-4, reads KAGVTQTPRYLIKTRGQQVTLSCSPISGHRSVSWYQQTPGQGLQFLFEYFSETQRNKGNFPGRFSGRQFSNSRSEMNVSTLELGDSALYLCASSSLTGVQEKLFFGSGTQLSVL.

The chain combines TRBV6-5 with TRBJ2-3; D is undetermined. V shed 5 bases and J shed 3 bases, with 12 bases lying between them. The CDR3 is 14 amino acids. Germline V gene sequence: CDR1 MNHEY, CDR2 SVGAGI. The CDR3 nucleotides read TGTGCCAGCAGTCTGGAGACCCCGACAGATACGCAGTATTTT. This gives the protein CASSLETPTDTQYF.

The chain carries TRBV5-4 and TRBJ2-5; D is unresolved. Deletions cut 0 bases from V and 0 bases from J, with 0 bases between. Germline V gene data show CDR1 as SGHNT and CDR2 as YYREEE (reference sequence). The CDR3 totals 12 residues. The CDR3 is CASSLDQETQYF. As DNA, the CDR3 is TGTGCCAGCAGCTTGGACCAAGAGACCCAGTACTTC. Combining the CDR3 with reference TRBV5-4 and TRBJ2-5 gives the whole variable domain ETGVTQSPTHLIKTRGQQVTLRCSSQSGHNTVSWYQQALGQGPQFIFQYYREEENGRGNFPPRFSGLQFPNYSSELNVNALELDDSALYLCASSLDQETQYFGPGTRLLVL.

There are a few counts of this clone. This chain connects TRBV25-1 to TRBJ1-2; D is uncertain. Germline V gives CDR1 MGHDK, CDR2 SYGVNS. CDR3 length: 12 amino acids. The V gene lost 10 bases and the J gene lost 4 bases, with 13 bases spanning the gap. The CDR3 loop reads CAISSGRYGYTF. Here the CDR3 DNA reads TGTGCCATCTCTTCCGGACGCTATGGCTACACCTTC.

V and J are TRBV30 and TRBJ2-7; no clear D. In germline, CDR1 is GTSNPN, CDR2 SVGIG (reference sequence). Trimming removed 3 bases at V and 3 bases at J, with 6 bases between. The CDR3 loop spans 11 amino acids. CDR3 DNA sequence: TGTGCCTGGAGCGTCTTCTACGAGCAGTACTTC. It encodes CAWSVFYEQYF. Complete variable domain (other parts from reference TRBV30 and TRBJ2-7): SQTIHQWPATLVQPVGSPLSLECTVEGTSNPNLYWYRQAAGRGLQLLFYSVGIGQISSEVPQNLSASRPQDRQFILSSKKLLLSDSGFYLCAWSVFYEQYFGPGTRLTVT.

This clone was observed a few times. V usage is TRBV18 and J usage is TRBJ1-5; D remains unclear. The CDR3 contains 12 residues. Germline CDR1 KGHSH, CDR2 LQKENI. Deletions cut 3 bases from V and 5 bases from J, with 5 bases between. The DNA of the CDR3 is TGTGCCAGCTCACCTGGTTATCAGCCCCAGCATTTT. It encodes CASSPGYQPQHF. The full variable domain, completed using reference TRBV18 and TRBJ1-5, is NAGVMQNPRHLVRRRGQEARLRCSPMKGHSHVYWYRQLPEEGLKFMVYLQKENIIDESGMPKERFSAEFPKEGPSILRIQQVVRGDSAAYFCASSPGYQPQHFGDGTRLSIL.

The count of this clone is one. The chain employs TRBV5-1 and TRBJ2-6, with D hard to call. Trimming pared 9 bases from V and 0 bases from J, leaving 13 bases between. There are 15 residues in the CDR3. Germline V gives CDR1 SGHRS, CDR2 YFSETQ. The CDR3 bases are TGCGCCACCTCTGTGGCCCTCTCTGGGGCCAACGTCCTGACTTTC. This gives the protein CATSVALSGANVLTF.

The table lists this clone with a few counts. The rearrangement links TRBV29-1 to TRBJ2-5; 8 nucleotides agree with TRBD2. Germline trimming cut 4 bases from V and 5 bases from J; bases unmatched to any gene: 6. The CDR3 length is 13 residues. Germline V gene sequence: CDR1 SQVTM, CDR2 ANQGSEA. The CDR3 here is CSVGSGGTETQYF. CDR3 in DNA: TGCAGCGTTGGTTCGGGGGGGACGGAGACCCAGTACTTC.

CDR3 DNA: TGCGCCAGCAGCCCGTCTAGCGGGGACATCAATGAGCAGTTCTTC. Protein product: CASSPSSGDINEQFF. The rearrangement joins TRBV5-1 to TRBJ2-1; 9 bases map to TRBD2. CDR1 is SGHRS, CDR2 YFSETQ, per germline. The CDR3 sequence is 15 residues long. Trimming removed 4 bases from V and 6 bases from J; junction bases left unmatched: 8.